This TCR beta chain was identified during a study of vaccination and CD4 T cells after COVID-19. Overall study context: At a median about 94 days (range 35 to 161) after diagnosis, post-COVID samples were drawn.

Treatment reported: roughly 10-day PBMC culture with coronavirus spike peptide pools or control peptides (ViraFEST assay). Positivity by PCR occurred from March to December 2020, a period that predated US Alpha, Beta and Delta variants. Half the growth medium was swapped for new IL-2 medium on days 3 and 7. The CDR3 is 15 residues long. Per the germline V gene, CDR1 is MDHEN and CDR2 is SYDVKM. V lost 3 bases, J lost 2 bases, and 11 bases lay in between. With respect to this clonotype: Its antigen remains unidentified.

Once obtained from cultured CD4+ T cells, the DNA was sequenced using the Oncomine TCR Beta short-read assay. MiXCR, run by TCRdb on the PCR reads, gives a single entry per CDR3 protein. The table records about 19,000 distinct CDR3 sequences, roughly 70% of them present only once. The sequence came from a human donor who had recovered from COVID-19. The specimen sequenced was CD4+ T cells from blood, cultured in vitro. The gene calls are TRBV28 and TRBJ1-5; D uncertain. CDR3: CASSFPAKGNQPQHF. CDR3 sequence (DNA): TGTGCCAGCAGTTTCCCGGCTAAGGGCAATCAGCCCCAGCATTTT.